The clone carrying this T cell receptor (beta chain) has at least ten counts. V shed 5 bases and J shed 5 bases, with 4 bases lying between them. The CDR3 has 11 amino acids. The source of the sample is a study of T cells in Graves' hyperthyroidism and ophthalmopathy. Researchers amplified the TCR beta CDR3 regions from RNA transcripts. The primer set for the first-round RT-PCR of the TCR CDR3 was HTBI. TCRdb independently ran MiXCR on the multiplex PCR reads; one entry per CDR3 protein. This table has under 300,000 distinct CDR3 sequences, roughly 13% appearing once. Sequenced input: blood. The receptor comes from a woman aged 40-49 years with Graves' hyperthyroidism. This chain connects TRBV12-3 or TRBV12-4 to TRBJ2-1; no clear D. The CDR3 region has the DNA TGTGCCAGCAGTCTAAACAATGAGCAGTTCTTC. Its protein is CASSLNNEQFF.